Listed below are T cell receptor beta chains from one sample, sequenced in a study of T cell changes during pregnancy in multiple sclerosis. The data were produced by immunoSEQ multiplex PCR, yet TCRdb's version contains in-frame clones alone and is incomplete. Counted here are tens of thousands of clones, just over 90% occurring once; the ten biggest clones make up roughly 0.5%. This sample comprised CD4+ T cells from peripheral blood mononuclear cells, obtained in the first trimester of pregnancy. The receptors here all came from a female donor in good health, enrolled as a control in a pregnancy study. CDR3s include the opening cysteine and the closing phenylalanine or tryptophan. Fields, in order: CDR3 DNA, CDR3 protein, V gene, J gene, clone size, D gene. D genes are given only for firm matches. A row's size may be missing; if present it is once, few, many or a size class.

DNA: TGTGCCAGCAGTGAGGGGGGGAGTAAGGGATGGCTGTACTTC
CDR3: CASSEGGSKGWLYF
V: TRBV2
J: TRBJ2-7
size: -
D: TRBD2

DNA: TGTGCCAGTAGTATAGATCCGGACAGGATCAATCAGCCCCAGCATTTT
CDR3: CASSIDPDRINQPQHF
V: TRBV19
J: TRBJ1-5
size: -
D: TRBD1

DNA: TGTGCCAGTAGTTATAGGACAGGGGACAATGCGAAACTGTTTTTT
CDR3: CASSYRTGDNAKLFF
V: TRBV19
J: TRBJ1-4
size: -
D: TRBD1

DNA: TGTGCCAGCTCACCTGGACACTCTTCAACCTACGAGCAGTACTTC
CDR3: CASSPGHSSTYEQYF
V: TRBV18
J: TRBJ2-7
size: -
D: -

DNA: TGTGCCAGCAGCTCGTACCAGGGGACCCAGTACTTC
CDR3: CASSSYQGTQYF
V: TRBV7-2
J: TRBJ2-5
size: -
D: -

DNA: TGCGCCAGCAGCCAAGCAGTTCCCCAGCCCCAGCATTTT
CDR3: CASSQAVPQPQHF
V: TRBV4-1
J: TRBJ1-5
size: -
D: -

DNA: TGTGCCAGCAGGGAAGGACAGGGGGCAATGTACGAGCAGTACTTC
CDR3: CASREGQGAMYEQYF
V: TRBV6-1
J: TRBJ2-7
size: -
D: TRBD1

DNA: TGCGCCAGCAGCTTGGCTCTAGCGGGGTACAATGAGCAGTTCTTC
CDR3: CASSLALAGYNEQFF
V: TRBV5-1
J: TRBJ2-1
size: -
D: TRBD2

DNA: TGTGCCAGCAGTTGGGGACTCCGCCCCCGGGATGAGCAGTTCTTC
CDR3: CASSWGLRPRDEQFF
V: TRBV27
J: TRBJ2-1
size: -
D: -

DNA: TGTGCCAGCGCAAGTCTGGACTTAGCTTTCTTT
CDR3: CASASLDLAFF
V: TRBV19
J: TRBJ1-1
size: few
D: -

DNA: TGTGCCAGCAGCCCGGGGGGGTTTTATGAGCAGTTCTTC
CDR3: CASSPGGFYEQFF
V: TRBV11-1
J: TRBJ2-1
size: -
D: TRBD2

DNA: TGTGCCAGCAGTACCCCGCGGACAAACACCGGGGAGCTGTTTTTT
CDR3: CASSTPRTNTGELFF
V: TRBV6-6
J: TRBJ2-2
size: -
D: -

DNA: TGTGCCAGCCTTCCGGGGGGCATGAACACTGAAGCTTTCTTT
CDR3: CASLPGGMNTEAFF
V: TRBV28
J: TRBJ1-1
size: -
D: -

DNA: TGTGCCAGCAGCTTGGACAGGGGAGAGACCCAGTACTTC
CDR3: CASSLDRGETQYF
V: TRBV7-3
J: TRBJ2-5
size: -
D: TRBD1

DNA: TGCGCCAGCAGCCAAGACGGACACAATAATTCACCCCTCCACTTT
CDR3: CASSQDGHNNSPLHF
V: TRBV4-3
J: TRBJ1-6
size: -
D: -

DNA: TGTGCCAGCAGTGGACTAGTCGGTATCTACGAGCAGTACTTC
CDR3: CASSGLVGIYEQYF
V: TRBV28
J: TRBJ2-7
size: -
D: TRBD2

DNA: TGTGCCAGCAGCTCTATTACAGGGAACACTGAAGCTTTCTTT
CDR3: CASSSITGNTEAFF
V: TRBV7-2
J: TRBJ1-1
size: -
D: -

DNA: TGTGCCAGCAGCTCATTCAAGGACAGGCGGTATGGCTACACCTTC
CDR3: CASSSFKDRRYGYTF
V: TRBV7-2
J: TRBJ1-2
size: -
D: TRBD1

DNA: TGTGCCAGCAGCGTAGAGGGTAGGACTCACGAGCAGTACTTC
CDR3: CASSVEGRTHEQYF
V: TRBV9
J: TRBJ2-7
size: -
D: -

DNA: TGTGCCAGCAGCTTCCGGGGGGATGAAAAACTGTTTTTT
CDR3: CASSFRGDEKLFF
V: TRBV7-9
J: TRBJ1-4
size: -
D: -

DNA: TGTGCCAGCAGCTTAAAACTCTCTGGAAACACCATATATTTT
CDR3: CASSLKLSGNTIYF
V: TRBV7-2
J: TRBJ1-3
size: -
D: -

DNA: TGTGCCAGCAGGGCGGGGGGGTTCCAAGAGACCCAGTACTTC
CDR3: CASRAGGFQETQYF
V: TRBV5-4
J: TRBJ2-5
size: -
D: TRBD2

DNA: TGTGCTAGCAGCTTAGGTCGACAGGGCCCCACAGATACGCAGTATTTT
CDR3: CASSLGRQGPTDTQYF
V: TRBV7-7
J: TRBJ2-3
size: few
D: TRBD1

DNA: TGCGCCAGCAGCTTGGGCGAGCGGGGACCTCAAGAGACCCAGTACTTC
CDR3: CASSLGERGPQETQYF
V: TRBV5-1
J: TRBJ2-5
size: once
D: TRBD2

DNA: TGTGCCAGCAGTTACTCGACAGCAGGTTTCGGCTACACCTTC
CDR3: CASSYSTAGFGYTF
V: TRBV6-6
J: TRBJ1-2
size: -
D: -

DNA: TGTGCCAGCAGCTTGAGGCGAGGGAACACTGAAGCTTTCTTT
CDR3: CASSLRRGNTEAFF
V: TRBV5-4
J: TRBJ1-1
size: -
D: -

DNA: TGTGCTAGCAGCTTAGTGACTAGCGGGGGAGGTGAGCAGTTCTTC
CDR3: CASSLVTSGGGEQFF
V: TRBV7-7
J: TRBJ2-1
size: -
D: TRBD2

DNA: TGCAGCGTTGTTCCAGGGGCCACGAACACCGGGGAGCTGTTTTTT
CDR3: CSVVPGATNTGELFF
V: TRBV29-1
J: TRBJ2-2
size: -
D: -

DNA: TGTGCCAGCTCACCAGGGAGTCCGTATAGCAATCAGCCCCAGCATTTT
CDR3: CASSPGSPYSNQPQHF
V: TRBV18
J: TRBJ1-5
size: -
D: -

DNA: TGTGCCAGCAGCTTAGGACGGACAGGGGTTTTT
CDR3: CASSLGRTGVF
V: TRBV11-2
J: TRBJ1-1
size: -
D: TRBD1

DNA: TGCAGCGCCCAGACAGGGATCGGGACTGAAGCTTTCTTT
CDR3: CSAQTGIGTEAFF
V: TRBV29-1
J: TRBJ1-1
size: -
D: TRBD1

DNA: TGCGCCAGGAGACTCAACGGAGTTGCAACTAATGAAAAACTGTTTTTT
CDR3: CARRLNGVATNEKLFF
V: TRBV10-1
J: TRBJ1-4
size: few
D: -

DNA: TGTGCCAGCAGTTACTCGGGCAGACGAGCTGAAGCTTTCTTT
CDR3: CASSYSGRRAEAFF
V: TRBV6-5
J: TRBJ1-1
size: -
D: -

DNA: TGTGCCAGCAGCCAAGGGCGGGGCGGAATCGAACGCTCTGGAAACACCATATATTTT
CDR3: CASSQGRGGIERSGNTIYF
V: TRBV14
J: TRBJ1-3
size: -
D: -

DNA: TGTGCCAGCTCAATGGGACAGGGAAGCTCTGGAAACACCATATATTTT
CDR3: CASSMGQGSSGNTIYF
V: TRBV18
J: TRBJ1-3
size: -
D: TRBD1

DNA: TGTGCTAGCAGCCTAACTAGCGGGGGGGCCGGTGAGCAGTTCTTC
CDR3: CASSLTSGGAGEQFF
V: TRBV7-7
J: TRBJ2-1
size: -
D: TRBD2

DNA: TGTGCCAGCAGCCAATACAATGAGCAGTTCTTC
CDR3: CASSQYNEQFF
V: TRBV11-2
J: TRBJ2-1
size: -
D: -

DNA: TGTGCCACCAGCAGAGAGGGCGGGGGTTGGTACGAGCAGTACTTC
CDR3: CATSREGGGWYEQYF
V: TRBV15
J: TRBJ2-7
size: -
D: TRBD2

DNA: TGTGCCAGCAGTGAAAGGTTTGGGGGGGATGGCTACACCTTC
CDR3: CASSERFGGDGYTF
V: TRBV6-1
J: TRBJ1-2
size: -
D: -

DNA: TGTGCCAGTAGAACCTTCGGGAGAAACACAGATACGCAGTATTTT
CDR3: CASRTFGRNTDTQYF
V: TRBV19
J: TRBJ2-3
size: -
D: -

DNA: TGTGCCAGCAGTAAGACATCCTCTGGGGCCAACGTCCTGACTTTC
CDR3: CASSKTSSGANVLTF
V: TRBV6-1
J: TRBJ2-6
size: once
D: -

DNA: TGTGCCAGCAGCGTACAGGGGACCGGGGAGCTGTTTTTT
CDR3: CASSVQGTGELFF
V: TRBV9
J: TRBJ2-2
size: -
D: -

DNA: TGTGCCAGCACGGACAGGGTGACACCAGATACGCAGTATTTT
CDR3: CASTDRVTPDTQYF
V: TRBV5-6
J: TRBJ2-3
size: -
D: TRBD1

DNA: TGTGCCAGCTCACCATCGGGAGTTAACTATGGCTACACCTTC
CDR3: CASSPSGVNYGYTF
V: TRBV18
J: TRBJ1-2
size: -
D: -

DNA: TGTGCCAGCTCACCGCTCTTGGGAGGGGGGGCTGAAGCTTTCTTT
CDR3: CASSPLLGGGAEAFF
V: TRBV18
J: TRBJ1-1
size: -
D: -

DNA: TGTGCCAGCAGCCCGGGGGAGACCCAGTACTTC
CDR3: CASSPGETQYF
V: TRBV11-1
J: TRBJ2-5
size: -
D: -

DNA: TGTGCCAGCAGCTCGGGTGGGGGGTACACTGAAGCTTTCTTT
CDR3: CASSSGGGYTEAFF
V: TRBV7-3
J: TRBJ1-1
size: -
D: -

DNA: TGTGCCAGCAGTTACCCTACCGGACAGGGGAGAAATGAGCAGTTCTTC
CDR3: CASSYPTGQGRNEQFF
V: TRBV6-5
J: TRBJ2-1
size: -
D: TRBD1

DNA: TGTGCCAGCTCTTCTGCGGTGGTAGGCGGAAACACCATATATTTT
CDR3: CASSSAVVGGNTIYF
V: TRBV18
J: TRBJ1-3
size: -
D: -

DNA: TGTGCCATCAGTGAGTCTAGTGGCAGGGGCTCGTACTATGGCTACACCTTC
CDR3: CAISESSGRGSYYGYTF
V: TRBV10-3
J: TRBJ1-2
size: -
D: -

DNA: TGTGCCAGCAGCTCCAGGGGGACTAGGTGGCATGAGCAGTTCTTC
CDR3: CASSSRGTRWHEQFF
V: TRBV5-8
J: TRBJ2-1
size: -
D: -

DNA: TGCGCCAGCAGCTTTATGGAGGACAGCTCTCCCTACGAGCAGTACTTC
CDR3: CASSFMEDSSPYEQYF
V: TRBV5-1
J: TRBJ2-7
size: -
D: -

DNA: TGTGCCAGCAGTTTACGGGGTTTTGAATACGAGCAGTACTTC
CDR3: CASSLRGFEYEQYF
V: TRBV6-1
J: TRBJ2-7
size: once
D: -

DNA: TGTGCCAGCAGGGCCCAGAATAATTCACCCCTCCACTTT
CDR3: CASRAQNNSPLHF
V: TRBV7-2
J: TRBJ1-6
size: -
D: -

DNA: TGCAGCTCCAAATCAGGGGGCACTGAAGCTTTCTTT
CDR3: CSSKSGGTEAFF
V: TRBV29-1
J: TRBJ1-1
size: few
D: TRBD1

DNA: TGTGCCAGCAGTACCCTGGGACAGGGGGCGAATCAGCCCCAGCATTTT
CDR3: CASSTLGQGANQPQHF
V: TRBV28
J: TRBJ1-5
size: -
D: TRBD1

DNA: TGCGCCAGCAGCCTCTCAGGGGGAGGTGGAAACACCATATATTTT
CDR3: CASSLSGGGGNTIYF
V: TRBV5-1
J: TRBJ1-3
size: -
D: TRBD1

DNA: TGCAGCGTCGCACAGGGGTGGAATGAGCAGTTCTTC
CDR3: CSVAQGWNEQFF
V: TRBV29-1
J: TRBJ2-1
size: -
D: TRBD1